The TCR beta chain under discussion was sequenced for a study of shared clonotypes between healthy human individuals. Authors' methods: ImmunoSEQ yielded junction-only sequences lacking quality scores, so filtering differed. Sequencing was performed with immunoSEQ multiplex PCR; in TCRdb, only in-frame clones are kept and a portion is missing. D and trimming were read from the DNA, whereas the V and J calls and clone size are those reported in that table. The sample gives roughly 770,000 clones, just over 95% of which show up once; about 0.25% is in the top ten. Naive CD8 isolation took CD45RO-negative cells positively selected for CCR7 and excluded terminally differentiated effector memory CD45RA+ cells. Per the germline V gene, CDR1 is SGHAT and CDR2 is FQNNGV. This CDR3 comprises 15 residues. Trimming cost V 4 bases and J 4 bases; bases outside gene matches: 5.

This receptor was obtained from a man younger than 45 in good health. The chain combines TRBV11-2 with TRBJ2-7; 12 bases align to TRBD2. Sequenced material: naive CD8+ T cells sorted from blood. The CDR3 spells CASSYTSGRLYEQYF. The CDR3 DNA follows: TGTGCCAGCAGCTATACTAGCGGGAGGCTGTACGAGCAGTACTTC. Complete variable domain (other parts from reference TRBV11-2 and TRBJ2-7): EAGVAQSPRYKIIEKRQSVAFWCNPISGHATLYWYQQILGQGPKLLIQFQNNGVVDDSQLPKDRFSAERLKGVDSTLKIQPAKLEDSAVYLCASSYTSGRLYEQYFGPGTRLTVT.